What follows describes a single TCR beta chain. Its target is not known. V lost 5 bases, J lost 1 base, and 8 bases lay in between. CDR1 is LNHNV and CDR2 is YYDKDF in the germline V gene (reference sequence). The CDR3 spans 13 residues. The sample is drawn from a study of cytomegalovirus exposure and HLA in healthy donors. Study conclusions and caveats: In a later analysis, around 18,000 TCR beta sequences were associated with HLA alleles at 0.05 false discovery rate.

The study ran its PCR with 60 Vbeta and 13 Jbeta primers. TCRdb's table, derived via immunoSEQ multiplex PCR, lists solely in-frame clones and lacks some. In the table there are some 210,000 clones, about 85% of which are singletons. The receptor was isolated from a woman aged 45-65 years in good health and CMV-seropositive. The genes are TRBV15 and TRBJ1-1; D uncertain. Sequenced input: PBMCs. CDR3 bases: TGTGCCACCAGCTACGTTAGGAACACTGAAGCTTTCTTT. Its protein product is CATSYVRNTEAFF.